Presented here are 16 T cell receptor beta chains from one specimen sequenced in a study of blood T cell repertoires in COVID-19. Libraries were prepared by immunoSEQ multiplex PCR; TCRdb keeps only in-frame clonotypes and omits some of them. This table holds approximately 230,000 clones, around nine tenths found once. The specimen sequenced was PBMCs or T cells enriched from blood (not recorded which). These receptors all stem from a woman between 50 and 59 years old with acute COVID-19.

This chain connects TRBV7-8 to TRBJ2-7; 16 bases align to TRBD2. Germline loops: CDR1 SGHVS, CDR2 FQNEAQ. The CDR3 runs 16 residues. The V segment lost 4 bases and the J segment 6 bases; nucleotides outside the gene matches: 6. The DNA for the CDR3 is TGTGCCAGCAGCTCGGGACTAGCGGGAGGGCCTGTCGAGCAGTACTTC. Protein: CASSSGLAGGPVEQYF.

This clone is a singleton in its sample. V is TRBV6-5 and J is TRBJ2-2, with 8 bases that match TRBD1. The CDR3 has 15 residues. The V segment lost 5 bases and the J segment 5 bases; nucleotides outside the gene matches: 7. Germline V gene data show CDR1 as MNHEY and CDR2 as SVGAGI. CDR3 region: CASSPGQGWTGELFF. In DNA form, the CDR3 reads TGTGCCAGCAGTCCCGGACAGGGTTGGACCGGGGAGCTGTTTTTT.

This chain connects TRBV27 to TRBJ2-2; D is unclear. This CDR3 region has 15 residues. Germline CDR1 MNHEY, CDR2 SMNVEV (reference sequence). V was cut by 5 bases and J by 0 bases, with 10 bases left in between. The CDR3 loop reads CASSPLETNTGELFF. CDR3 bases: TGTGCCAGCAGTCCTCTAGAAACGAACACCGGGGAGCTGTTTTTT.

The V call is TRBV6-1, the J call TRBJ2-7, with 9 bases matching TRBD1. The trim removed 2 bases at V and 2 bases at J, leaving 7 bases unmatched. Germline V gene data show CDR1 as MNHNS and CDR2 as SASEGT. The CDR3 has 16 residues. The CDR3 DNA reads TGTGCCAGCAGTGAATTGGGGACAGGGAACCCCTACGAGCAGTACTTC. Encoded protein: CASSELGTGNPYEQYF.

V usage is TRBV4-2 and J usage is TRBJ2-7; a possible D gene is TRBD1 (6 bases). The CDR3 covers 14 residues. Germline CDR1 reads LGHNA; CDR2 reads YNFKEQ. V dropped 5 bases and J dropped 4 bases, with 15 bases sitting between them. The CDR3 DNA sequence: TGTGCCAGCAGCGTGGGGGCTAGCAGATACGAGCAGTACTTC. Translating gives CASSVGASRYEQYF.

The chain carries TRBV10-3 and TRBJ1-2; 11 bases align to TRBD1. The germline V gene has CDR1 ENHRY and CDR2 SYGVKD. V lost 0 bases and J lost 8; bases outside the gene matches: 5. The CDR3 has 15 amino acids. Written as DNA, the CDR3 is TGTGCCATCAGTGAGTCCGGACAGGGGGCTAAGGGCTACACCTTC. Its translation is CAISESGQGAKGYTF.

The chain links TRBV5-1 to TRBJ2-5; TRBD2 agrees at 7 bases. The CDR3 has 15 residues. The germline V gene encodes CDR1 SGHRS and CDR2 YFSETQ. Trimming at V came to 4 bases and at J to 7 bases, leaving 13 bases not matched to a gene. The CDR3 sequence: CASSADGLGLGTQYF. The CDR3 DNA reads as TGCGCCAGCAGCGCAGATGGACTAGGGCTGGGGACCCAGTACTTC.

The rearrangement uses TRBV27 and TRBJ2-1; 11 bases match TRBD2. This CDR3 contains 18 residues. With 4 bases clipped from V and 4 bases from J, the junction kept 12 bases outside the gene matches. Germline V CDR1 and CDR2: MNHEY, SMNVEV (reference sequence). CDR3 region: CASSSSTGLAVRYNEQFF. The CDR3 DNA reads as TGTGCCAGCAGTTCAAGCACGGGACTAGCGGTAAGATACAATGAGCAGTTCTTC.

The V call is TRBV30, the J call TRBJ1-1, with TRBD1 as a possible D gene (5 bases). V was pared by 4 bases and J by 4 bases, with 13 bases between. This CDR3 spans 13 amino acids. Germline CDR1 and CDR2: GTSNPN and SVGIG (reference sequence). The CDR3, as DNA: TGTGCCTGGAAAAAGACAGACTTCACTGAAGCTTTCTTT. Translating gives CAWKKTDFTEAFF.

This chain connects TRBV14 to TRBJ2-7; a possible D gene is TRBD2 (7 bases). This CDR3 comprises 17 residues. Germline V gene data show CDR1 as SGHDN and CDR2 as FVKESK. Deletions cut 7 bases from V and 0 bases from J, with 22 bases between. CDR3 sequence reads: CASTSIAGASSSYEQYF. The CDR3, as DNA: TGTGCCAGCACCTCTATTGCGGGGGCGTCTAGCTCCTACGAGCAGTACTTC.

J is TRBJ1-2 and V is TRBV28; perhaps TRBD1 as D (5 bases). CDR1 is MDHEN and CDR2 is SYDVKM in the germline V gene. V lost 4 bases to trimming and J lost 4 bases, with 19 bases between them. CDR3 length: 16 amino acids. CDR3 DNA: TGTGCCAGCAGTTCCTCCCTAGGAGCAGGGCTCTATGGCTACACCTTC. Amino acid sequence: CASSSSLGAGLYGYTF.

This clone was counted between two and nine times. The J gene is TRBJ2-1, the V gene TRBV2; 10 nucleotides match TRBD2. The CDR3 has 16 residues. V lost 7 bases and J lost 3; bases outside the gene matches: 9. Germline CDR1 SNHLY, CDR2 FYNNEI. The CDR3 loop is CASNPTSGTSYNEQFF. The CDR3 DNA reads as TGTGCCAGCAACCCTACTAGCGGGACGAGCTACAATGAGCAGTTCTTC.

The sample holds a few counts of this clone. This rearrangement joins TRBV9 to TRBJ2-7; D may be TRBD2 (5 bases). This CDR3 is 11 amino acids long. V lost 4 bases to trimming and J lost 3 bases, with 5 bases between them. CDR1 SGDLS and CDR2 YYNGEE come from the germline V gene. CDR3 nucleotide sequence: TGTGCCAGCAGCCGGGACTACGAGCAGTACTTC. It translates to CASSRDYEQYF.

This rearrangement joins TRBV3-1 (or the pseudogene TRBV3-2) to TRBJ2-3; 7 positions agree with TRBD2. The CDR3 is 14 residues long. Germline V gene sequence: CDR1 LGHDT, CDR2 YNNKEL (reference sequence). V shed 8 bases, J shed 3 bases, and the junction held 8 bases outside the gene matches. CDR3 DNA sequence: TGTGCCAGCTCCAAAGCGGGAATAACAGATACGCAGTATTTT. Its translation: CASSKAGITDTQYF.

The chain carries TRBV7-9 and TRBJ2-5, with D maybe TRBD1 (6 bases). Looked up from germline, CDR1 is SEHNR and CDR2 is FQNEAQ (reference sequence). There are 15 residues in the CDR3. The V and J ends lost 3 bases and 3 bases respectively, with 14 bases between them. In DNA form, the CDR3 reads TGTGCCAGCAGCTTGGCCCTACAGGGAAAAGAGACCCAGTACTTC. Protein: CASSLALQGKETQYF.

The DNA for the CDR3 is TGTGCCAGCAGCGCCACGGTCGGGGGCTACACCTTC. Translating gives CASSATVGGYTF. The chain has TRBV9 and TRBJ1-2, with D hard to call. Germline loops: CDR1 SGDLS, CDR2 YYNGEE. The CDR3 covers 12 residues. V dropped 3 bases and J dropped 8 bases, with 11 bases sitting between them.